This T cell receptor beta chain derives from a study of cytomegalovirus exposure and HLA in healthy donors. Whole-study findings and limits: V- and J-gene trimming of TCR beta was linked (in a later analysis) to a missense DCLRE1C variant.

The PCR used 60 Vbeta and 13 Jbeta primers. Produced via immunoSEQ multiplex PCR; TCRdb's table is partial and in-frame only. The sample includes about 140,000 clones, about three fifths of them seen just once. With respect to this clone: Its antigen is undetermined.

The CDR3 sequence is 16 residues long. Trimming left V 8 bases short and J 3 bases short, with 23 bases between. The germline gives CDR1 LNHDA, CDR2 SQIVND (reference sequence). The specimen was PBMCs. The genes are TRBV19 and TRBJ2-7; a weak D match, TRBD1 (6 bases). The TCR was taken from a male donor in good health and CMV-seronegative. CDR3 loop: CASHSITAQGVYEQYF. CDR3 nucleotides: TGTGCCAGTCATAGTATAACGGCACAGGGAGTCTACGAGCAGTACTTC.